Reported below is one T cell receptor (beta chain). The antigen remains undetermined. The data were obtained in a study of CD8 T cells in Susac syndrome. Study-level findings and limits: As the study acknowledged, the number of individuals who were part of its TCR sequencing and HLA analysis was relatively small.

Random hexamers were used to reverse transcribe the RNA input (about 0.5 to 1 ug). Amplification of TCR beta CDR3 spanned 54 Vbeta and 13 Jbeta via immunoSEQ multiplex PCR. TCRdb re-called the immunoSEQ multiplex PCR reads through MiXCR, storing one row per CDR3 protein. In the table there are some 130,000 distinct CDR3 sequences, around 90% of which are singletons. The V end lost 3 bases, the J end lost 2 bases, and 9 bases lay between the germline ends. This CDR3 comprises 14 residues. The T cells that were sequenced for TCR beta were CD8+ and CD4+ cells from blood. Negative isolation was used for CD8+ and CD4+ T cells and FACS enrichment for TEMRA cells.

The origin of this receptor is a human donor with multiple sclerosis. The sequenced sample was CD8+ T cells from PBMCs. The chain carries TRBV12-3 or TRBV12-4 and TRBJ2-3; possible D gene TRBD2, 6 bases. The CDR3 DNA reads TGTGCCAGCAGTTTGGGACTTCTCACAGATACGCAGTATTTT. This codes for CASSLGLLTDTQYF.